Listed here are 10 T cell receptor beta chains from one sample, sequenced in a study of memory CD4+ T cells and cytomegalovirus serostatus. Single viable CD3+CD4+CD8-CD45RO+ cells were sorted as the memory CD4+ T cells. Profiling relied on immunoSEQ multiplex PCR, and the TCRdb table lists in-frame clones only, not all of them. The repertoire holds almost 45,000 clones, with 70% to 80% as singletons. The sequencing sample was made of memory CD4+ T cells from blood. The receptors were gathered from an adult in good health and CMV-seronegative.

This chain joins TRBV25-1 and TRBJ2-7; D gene uncertain. Germline assignment: CDR1 MGHDK and CDR2 SYGVNS. The CDR3 is made up of 11 amino acids. The V and J ends lost 1 base and 3 bases respectively, with 1 base between them. CDR3 DNA: TGTGCCAGCAGTGAATTCTACGAGCAGTACTTC. Its translation is CASSEFYEQYF.

The CDR3 DNA sequence: TGCGCCAGCAGCTTGGTACAGGGCACCGGGGAGCTGTTTTTT. This translates into CASSLVQGTGELFF. The rearrangement links TRBV5-1 to TRBJ2-2; D may be TRBD1 (6 bases). Germline CDR1 reads SGHRS; CDR2 reads YFSETQ. The germline V and J ends were trimmed by 0 bases and 4 bases, with 7 bases remaining between them. The CDR3 has 14 residues.

The J gene is TRBJ1-1, the V gene TRBV6-5; tentative D call: TRBD1 (6 bases). This CDR3 is built from 14 residues. The V end lost 2 bases, the J end lost 4 bases, and 11 bases lay between the germline ends. Germline assignment: CDR1 MNHEY and CDR2 SVGAGI. The CDR3 coding sequence is TGTGCCAGCAGTTACGCCAGGGGAGGCACTGAAGCTTTCTTT. Amino acids: CASSYARGGTEAFF.

A single count supports this clone. The chain links TRBV10-2 to TRBJ1-5; 10 nucleotides line up with TRBD1. The CDR3 totals 14 residues. V lost 5 bases, J lost 6 bases, and 4 bases stayed unmatched. CDR1 and CDR2 from the germline V gene are WSHSY and SAAADI. As DNA, the CDR3 is TGCGCCAGCAGTAAGACAGGGGGCGGTCAGCCCCAGCATTTT. The encoded protein is CASSKTGGGQPQHF.

V and J are TRBV6-5 and TRBJ1-3; the match to TRBD1 covers 11 bases. The CDR3 loop spans 14 amino acids. V lost 5 bases, J lost 7 bases, and 4 bases stayed unmatched. Germline V gives CDR1 MNHEY, CDR2 SVGAGI. The CDR3 nucleotides are TGTGCCAGCAGTGCCTGGACAGGGGGCAACACCATATATTTT. Amino acid sequence: CASSAWTGGNTIYF.

The chain joins TRBV6-5 to TRBJ1-2, with a tentative D call TRBD1 (5 bases). Germline V lookup: CDR1 MNHEY, CDR2 SVGAGI. Trimming cost V 8 bases and J 8 bases, with 12 bases left between them. The CDR3 length is 11 residues. The CDR3 reads CASGGVEGYTF. The CDR3 DNA reads TGTGCCAGCGGGGGGGTGGAGGGCTACACCTTC.

The chain links TRBV29-1 to TRBJ2-5; TRBD2 aligns across 13 bases. The J call could be wrong; TRBJ2-7 is a better fit for the DNA end. From germline, CDR1 is SQVTM and CDR2 ANQGSEA. CDR3 length: 14 amino acids. The CDR3 spells CSVWTSGGSYEQYF. The CDR3 bases are TGCAGCGTTTGGACTAGCGGGGGTTCCTACGAGCAGTACTTC.

The chain recombines TRBV5-1 with TRBJ2-2; no clear D gene. Between the trimmed V and J ends, which lost 0 bases and 4 bases, there was a span of 13 bases. The CDR3 is made up of 16 amino acids. CDR1 is SGHRS and CDR2 is YFSETQ in the germline V gene. The CDR3 loop is CASSLEGPGVTGELFF. The CDR3 coding sequence is TGCGCCAGCAGCTTGGAAGGGCCCGGTGTCACCGGGGAGCTGTTTTTT.

The V gene is TRBV2, the J gene TRBJ1-2, with unresolved D. With 5 bases removed from V and 8 bases from J, the gap between germline ends came to 15 bases. Germline V gives CDR1 SNHLY, CDR2 FYNNEI. This CDR3 is built from 13 residues. The CDR3: CASSRGQAIGYTF. The CDR3 DNA follows: TGTGCCAGCAGTCGAGGGCAGGCCATCGGCTACACCTTC.

The chain uses TRBV4-3 and TRBJ2-7; no clear D. CDR1 is LGHNA and CDR2 is YSLEER in the germline V gene. CDR3 length: 12 amino acids. V was pared by 4 bases and J by 6 bases, with 10 bases between. The CDR3 sequence is CASSPLLAEQYF. CDR3 sequence (DNA): TGCGCCAGCAGCCCCCTCCTCGCCGAGCAGTACTTC.